Presented here are 24 T cell receptor beta chains from one specimen sequenced in a study of blood T cells in healthy people across ages. With a J-beta primer mix and a sample-barcoded 5' primer, a second PCR ran 7 to 11 cycles. Via MiXCR, TCRdb re-called the 5' RACE reads, giving one row per CDR3 protein. There are roughly 550,000 distinct CDR3 sequences in the sample; around 24% occur only once, and just over 8.5% lies in the top ten. The sample also formed part of further work on T cells of mothers and their children.

The source material was blood. These receptors came from a boy aged 5-17 years in good health.

The chain links TRBV11-2 to TRBJ1-4, with D maybe TRBD1 (5 bases). Trimming cost V 5 bases and J 8 bases, with 15 bases left between them. This CDR3 comprises 14 residues. Germline lookup yields CDR1 SGHAT and CDR2 FQNNGV. CDR3 sequence: CASSINGGAEKLFF. CDR3 sequence (DNA): TGTGCCAGCAGCATTAATGGAGGGGCAGAAAAACTGTTTTTT.

The gene calls are TRBV28 and TRBJ1-2; D is undetermined. Trimming pared 3 bases from V and 3 bases from J, leaving 14 bases between. The CDR3 is 15 amino acids. Germline-derived CDR1 and CDR2 are MDHEN and SYDVKM. CDR3 DNA: TGTGCCAGCAGTTTCCTTAAGGCGACGGACTATGGCTACACCTTC. It is translated as CASSFLKATDYGYTF.

The rearrangement uses TRBV25-1 and TRBJ2-1; 8 nucleotides match TRBD1. V was clipped by 3 bases and J by 4 bases; unmatched bases: 5. The CDR3 runs to 15 residues. The germline V gene encodes CDR1 MGHDK and CDR2 SYGVNS. The CDR3 protein is CASSDRGLGYNEQFF. CDR3 in DNA: TGTGCCAGCAGTGACAGGGGGCTTGGGTACAATGAGCAGTTCTTC.

This chain uses TRBV28 with TRBJ2-5; 8 positions agree with TRBD1. From germline, CDR1 is MDHEN and CDR2 SYDVKM. J was trimmed by 4 bases and V by 6 bases; bases with no gene match: 16. CDR3 length: 17 amino acids. This CDR3 reads CASSGQGAWRYRETQYF. The CDR3 nucleotides read TGTGCCAGCAGCGGGCAGGGGGCATGGAGGTACCGAGAGACCCAGTACTTC.

This clonotype came up a few times. This chain uses TRBV7-9 with TRBJ2-5; D is unresolved. The J call may be wrong; the DNA end is better matched by TRBJ2-7. The CDR3 covers 14 residues. The germline V gene has CDR1 SEHNR and CDR2 FQNEAQ (reference sequence). The CDR3 here is CASSLGITPYEQYF. In DNA, the CDR3 is TGTGCCAGCAGCTTGGGTATCACCCCCTACGAGCAGTACTTC.

This clonotype was seen a handful of times. This chain uses TRBV7-2 with TRBJ2-5, with 7 bases fitting TRBD1. The junction had 4 bases not matched to a gene; V was cut back by 5 bases and J by 4 bases. Germline-derived CDR1 and CDR2 are SGHTA and FQGNSA. This CDR3 is 13 amino acids long. CDR3 residues: CASSIGQVETQYF. The CDR3 DNA is TGTGCCAGCAGCATAGGACAGGTAGAGACCCAGTACTTC.

The V and J genes are TRBV4-3 and TRBJ2-7; D remains ambiguous. The CDR3 has 15 amino acids. Germline CDR1 and CDR2: LGHNA and YSLEER. V lost 1 base and J lost 0, with 10 bases in between. CDR3 sequence reads: CASSQGHSLSYEQYF. Written as DNA, the CDR3 is TGCGCCAGCAGCCAAGGTCACAGCCTCTCCTACGAGCAGTACTTC.

CDR3 sequence: CASSYTGPNQQYF. CDR3 nucleotides: TGTGCCAGCAGTTACACAGGACCGAACCAGCAGTACTTC. The chain links TRBV6-2 or TRBV6-3 to TRBJ2-7, with a possible D match to TRBD1 (5 bases). This CDR3 contains 13 residues. Germline V gene lookup returns CDR1 MNHEY and CDR2 SVGEGT. V gave up 2 bases and J gave up 8 bases, with 13 bases separating them.

This clonotype came up a few times. The V gene is TRBV7-9, the J gene TRBJ2-5, with 7 bases aligning to TRBD1. The J call is in doubt because the DNA end fits TRBJ2-7 better. The CDR3 totals 14 residues. Germline V lookup: CDR1 SEHNR, CDR2 FQNEAQ (reference sequence). The CDR3 reads CASNQAVQGDEQYF. In DNA, the CDR3 is TGTGCCAGCAACCAAGCCGTCCAGGGGGACGAGCAGTACTTC.

This clonotype was seen once. The chain joins TRBV20-1 to TRBJ2-7; 9 nucleotides match TRBD2. Germline V gene data show CDR1 as DFQATT and CDR2 as SNEGSKA (reference sequence). The V and J ends lost 3 bases and 3 bases, in that order; junction bases with no gene match: 9. CDR3 length: 15 residues. The CDR3 nucleotides read TGCAGTGCTAGCATTCTGGGACTAGCCCTCTACGAGCAGTACTTC. It is translated as CSASILGLALYEQYF.

This clonotype turned up a few times. This chain links TRBV2 with TRBJ2-2; D ambiguous. Looked up from germline, CDR1 is SNHLY and CDR2 is FYNNEI. The CDR3 loop spans 14 amino acids. V was cut by 3 bases and J by 3 bases, with 8 bases left in between. CDR3 amino acids: CASSDDWDTGELFF. In DNA form, the CDR3 reads TGTGCCAGCAGTGATGATTGGGACACCGGGGAGCTGTTTTTT.

This clonotype occurred a few times. V and J are TRBV28 and TRBJ1-5, with TRBD1 matching over 7 bases. V lost 7 bases, J lost 4 bases, and 4 bases stayed unmatched. This CDR3 spans 13 amino acids. CDR1 MDHEN and CDR2 SYDVKM come from the germline V gene. CDR3 amino acids: CASTPGGNQPQHF. The CDR3 nucleotides read TGTGCCAGCACCCCAGGGGGGAATCAGCCCCAGCATTTT.

This clonotype was counted a few times. At one boundary the junction diverges from the germline segment, which might be a read error. The V and J genes are TRBV6-2 or TRBV6-3 and TRBJ2-5; D perhaps matches TRBD1 (5 bases). The J call is uncertain, as TRBJ2-7 better fits the DNA end. The CDR3 contains 15 residues. Germline V gene sequence: CDR1 MNHEY, CDR2 SVGEGT. Here the CDR3 reads CVSSPPPDRPYEQYF. CDR3 sequence (DNA): TGTGTCAGCAGTCCTCCTCCTGACAGACCCTACGAGCAGTACTTC.

For this clonotype: A much larger clone differs from this one at a single base, so this may be a read error. This CDR3 fails to terminate in the conserved phenylalanine or tryptophan, so it likely reflects a read error. This chain links TRBV7-2 with TRBJ1-6; D is ambiguous. V gave up 2 bases and J gave up 9 bases, with 14 bases separating them. Germline lookup yields CDR1 SGHTA and CDR2 FQGNSA. The CDR3 runs 15 residues. In DNA form, the CDR3 reads TGTGCCAGCAGCTTAAGGGCAGCTTTACCTTCACCCCTCCACTCT. Translation gives CASSLRAALPSPLHS.

Here the CDR3 reads CASSPILAGTSYEQYF. In DNA form, the CDR3 reads TGTGCCAGCAGCCCTATCCTAGCGGGAACATCCTACGAGCAGTACTTC. The chain combines TRBV27 with TRBJ2-7; the match to TRBD2 covers 9 bases. Germline values: CDR1 MNHEY, CDR2 SMNVEV (reference sequence). V lost 6 bases to trimming and J lost 1 base; unmatched junction nucleotides: 10. The CDR3 contains 16 residues.

Comment on this clonotype: No conserved phenylalanine or tryptophan ends this CDR3, so it is likely a read error. The chain links TRBV2 to TRBJ1-6; D gene ambiguous. This CDR3 is 14 amino acids long. CDR1 is SNHLY, CDR2 FYNNEI, per germline. V was trimmed by 2 bases and J by 14 bases, leaving 16 bases between them. The CDR3 reads CASSEISGTWALHS. In DNA, the CDR3 is TGTGCCAGCAGTGAAATTTCGGGCACTTGGGCCCTCCACTCT.

V and J are TRBV5-5 and TRBJ2-2; no clear D gene. The CDR3 extends over 14 amino acids. The V end lost 2 bases, the J end lost 2 bases, and 7 bases lay between the germline ends. CDR1 is SGHKS and CDR2 is YYEKEE in the germline V gene (reference sequence). The CDR3 nucleotides read TGTGCCAGCAGCTTTGGATTTAACACCGGGGAGCTGTTTTTT. This codes for CASSFGFNTGELFF.

The chain has TRBV7-2 and TRBJ2-5; D may be TRBD2 (6 bases). The end of the DNA fits TRBJ2-1 better, so the J call may be wrong. This CDR3 comprises 15 residues. Germline V lookup: CDR1 SGHTA, CDR2 FQGNSA. The CDR3 DNA reads as TGTGCCAGCAGCGATAATCGGGCTAGCGCCGATGAGCAGTTCTTC. This translates into CASSDNRASADEQFF.

The genes are TRBV2 and TRBJ2-1; 12 bases are a match to TRBD2. Germline assignment: CDR1 SNHLY and CDR2 FYNNEI. The CDR3 is made up of 15 amino acids. V was clipped by 5 bases and J by 8 bases; unmatched bases: 7. The CDR3 region has the DNA TGTGCCAGCAGTTTTTGGACTAGCGGGGTTCATGAGCAGTTCTTC. Encoded protein: CASSFWTSGVHEQFF.

A single count supports this clonotype. The chain uses TRBV20-1 and TRBJ2-5; D is unresolved. The J call is uncertain, as TRBJ2-7 better fits the DNA end. The CDR3 covers 16 residues. Germline assignment: CDR1 DFQATT and CDR2 SNEGSKA (reference sequence). CDR3 in DNA: TGCAGTGCTAGAGATGTATCCACCCCCGTATCCTACGAGCAGTACTTC. This gives the protein CSARDVSTPVSYEQYF.

This sequence joins TRBV5-5 and TRBJ1-2; D perhaps matches TRBD1 (5 bases). Germline V gene data show CDR1 as SGHKS and CDR2 as YYEKEE (reference sequence). The CDR3 runs to 14 residues. The V gene lost 2 bases and the J gene lost 5 bases, with 13 bases spanning the gap. CDR3 in amino acids: CASSFWDGRYGYTF. CDR3 nucleotides: TGTGCCAGCAGCTTTTGGGACGGGCGGTATGGCTACACCTTC.

This clonotype was seen only a few times. The rearrangement uses TRBV7-8 and TRBJ2-3; 9 nucleotides align to TRBD2. CDR3 length equals 15 residues. The germline gives CDR1 SGHVS, CDR2 FQNEAQ. Unmatched junction bases numbered 3, after V lost 3 bases and J lost 2 bases. The CDR3 here is CASSFKRGVTDTQYF. In nucleotides, the CDR3 is TGTGCCAGCAGCTTTAAGCGGGGGGTCACAGATACGCAGTATTTT. Full variable domain (rest looked up from reference TRBV7-8 and TRBJ2-3): GAGVSQSPRYKVAKRGQDVALRCDPISGHVSLFWYQQALGQGPEFLTYFQNEAQLDKSGLPSDRFFAERPEGSVSTLKIQRTQQEDSAVYLCASSFKRGVTDTQYFGPGTRLTVL.

This clonotype occurred a few times. This sequence joins TRBV6-2 or TRBV6-3 and TRBJ1-5; weak D call: TRBD1 (6 bases). Germline V gene sequence: CDR1 MNHEY, CDR2 SVGEGT. The CDR3 covers 16 residues. Deletions cut 5 bases from V and 0 bases from J, with 14 bases between. CDR3 nucleotides: TGTGCCAGCAGTCATTGGACAGACTATAGCAATCAGCCCCAGCATTTT. This gives the protein CASSHWTDYSNQPQHF.

The gene calls are TRBV21-1 and TRBJ1-2; no check of the table's D call, TRBD1, against the DNA was made. TRBV21-1 is given as a pseudogene. This CDR3 is 14 amino acids long. The CDR3 is CASSNQGRGHGYTF. DNA of the CDR3: TGTGCCAGCAGCAATCAGGGCAGGGGACATGGCTACACCTTC.